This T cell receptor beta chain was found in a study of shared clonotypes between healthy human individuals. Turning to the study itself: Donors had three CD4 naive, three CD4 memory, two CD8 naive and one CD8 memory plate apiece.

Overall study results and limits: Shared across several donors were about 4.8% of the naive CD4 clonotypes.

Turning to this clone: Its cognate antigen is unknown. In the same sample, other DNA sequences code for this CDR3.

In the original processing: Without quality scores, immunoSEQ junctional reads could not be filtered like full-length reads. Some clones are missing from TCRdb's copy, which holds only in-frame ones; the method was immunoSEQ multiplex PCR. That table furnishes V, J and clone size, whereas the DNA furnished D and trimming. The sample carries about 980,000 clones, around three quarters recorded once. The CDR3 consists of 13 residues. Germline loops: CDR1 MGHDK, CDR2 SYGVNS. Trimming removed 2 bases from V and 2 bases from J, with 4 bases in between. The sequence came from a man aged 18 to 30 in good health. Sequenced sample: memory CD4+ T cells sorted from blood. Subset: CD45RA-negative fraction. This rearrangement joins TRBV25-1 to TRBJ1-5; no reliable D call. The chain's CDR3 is CASSETGNQPQHF. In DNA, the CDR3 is TGTGCCAGCAGTGAAACGGGCAATCAGCCCCAGCATTTT.